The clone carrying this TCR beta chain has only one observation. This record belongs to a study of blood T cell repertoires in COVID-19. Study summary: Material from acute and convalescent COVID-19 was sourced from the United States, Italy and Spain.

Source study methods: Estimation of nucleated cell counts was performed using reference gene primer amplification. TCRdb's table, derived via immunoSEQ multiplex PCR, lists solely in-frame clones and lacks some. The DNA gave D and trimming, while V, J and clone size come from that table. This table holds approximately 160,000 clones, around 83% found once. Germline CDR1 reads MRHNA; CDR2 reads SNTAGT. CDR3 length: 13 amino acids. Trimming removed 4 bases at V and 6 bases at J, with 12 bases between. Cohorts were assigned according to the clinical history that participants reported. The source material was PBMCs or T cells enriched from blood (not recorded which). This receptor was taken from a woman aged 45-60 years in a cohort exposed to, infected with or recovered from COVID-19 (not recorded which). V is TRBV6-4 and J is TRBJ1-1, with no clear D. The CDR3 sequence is CASSVDWESEAFF. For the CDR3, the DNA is TGTGCCAGCAGTGTCGACTGGGAGTCTGAAGCTTTCTTT.